This T cell receptor beta chain emerged from a study of T cells after yellow fever vaccination (dated by TCRdb to the late 2010s). Some background on the complete study: The SMART-Seq v4 Ultra Low Input RNA kit was used to prepare libraries from fractions with low cell numbers. To follow T-cell clones before and after both primary and booster YFV17D yellow fever vaccination, bulk TCR alpha and beta repertoires underwent longitudinal sequencing. Two healthy male donors, one aged 18 to 30 and one aged 30 to 40 years, were included in the cohort. Blood samples were taken at several timepoints before and after primary and secondary immunization, and bulk PBMC replicates and cell subsets were isolated. The paper's findings and limits, for the study overall: Most clones expanded after primary vaccination were re-detected after the booster (almost 97% of CD4 and around 88% of CD8), suggesting broad memory maintenance. FACS-sorted repertoires could contain abundant contaminating clonotypes from the bulk population, so computational filtering was required. Because the study included only a couple of donors, the extent to which the findings can be generalized is limited. A small share of clonotypes was detected in both CD4 and CD8 compartments, with the overlap likely arising from convergent recombination. The secondary T-cell response was weaker than the primary response but faster, peaking on day 5 instead of day 15.

CDR1 is given as SNHLY and CDR2 as FYNNEI, both from the germline V gene. V drops 3 bases and J drops 2 bases, leaving 8 bases in between. The CDR3 sequence holds 14 residues, the cysteine and phenylalanine included. The retained sequence is limited to the CDR3, 42 bases, with the frame set at the first base. TCR cDNA was synthesized by 5'RACE template switching, through which a universal primer site and unique molecular identifiers were introduced. Priming of cDNA synthesis was performed from both the TCR alpha and TCR beta constant segments. Libraries were amplified in two PCR steps, with sample barcodes and sequencing adapters added in the second step. Sequencing of libraries was performed on Illumina HiSeq 2500 (2x100 bp) or NovaSeq (2x150 bp). On the authors' methods: Demultiplexing of reads and collapsing into UMI consensus sequences were performed with MIGEC, and V(D)J alignment was carried out with MiXCR. Vaccine-responding clonotypes were defined with edgeR using replicate PBMC samples, requiring FDR below 0.01 and a log2 fold change above 5 up to day 15. CD4 or CD8 identity was assigned to each bulk clonotype according to whether the clonotype was present at higher abundance in the sequenced CD4 repertoire or the sequenced CD8 repertoire. TCRdb reprocessing: public reads trimmed at Q25 with fastp, clones called with MiXCR, in-frame beta chains kept. CDR3 protein duplicates are merged, each entry listing the most common genes and DNA. The V and J calls and clone size are TCRdb's, not the authors'. A total of just under 600,000 distinct CDR3 sequences appear in this sample, roughly 14% of them only once. The ten most abundant clones make up more than 13% of the sample.

A few counts support this clonotype. What antigen it recognizes has not been identified. No clone much larger than this one lies a single base away; base qualities are absent. The treatment or condition label on this specimen signifies: live attenuated yellow fever vaccine strain. At each blood-draw timepoint, two biological replicates of bulk PBMCs were collected. A standard Ficoll-Paque protocol was used to isolate PBMCs from peripheral blood. TriZol was used to extract RNA from bulk PBMCs, CD4 and CD8 fractions, and dextramer-positive and dextramer-negative fractions. The material was PBMCs, obtained on the day of the yellow fever booster vaccination. This sequence originates from a young man who received the YFV17D yellow fever vaccine. The sequence links TRBV2 to TRBJ2-1; the D region possibly corresponds to TRBD2 (6 bases align). The nucleotides read TGTGCCAGCAGTGACAGCGGGCCCTACAATGAGCAGTTCTTC. Its amino acids are CASSDSGPYNEQFF. Full variable domain (CDR3 extended with the reference TRBV2 and TRBJ2-1 proteins): EPEVTQTPSHQVTQMGQEVILRCVPISNHLYFYWYRQILGQKVEFLVSFYNNEISEKSEIFDDQFSVERPDGSNFTLKIRSTKLEDSAMYFCASSDSGPYNEQFFGPGTRLTVL.